This T cell receptor beta chain was identified during a study of neoadjuvant anti-PD-1 for oral cavity cancer. Produced via immunoSEQ multiplex PCR; TCRdb's table is partial and in-frame only. Of around 34,000 clones detected, approximately 87% appear once; the ten largest clones hold about 3.7%. The CDR3 has 15 residues. The germline CDR1 and CDR2 sequences are SGHTA and FQGNSA. Trimming removed 5 bases at V and 1 base at J, with 15 bases between. The genes are TRBV7-2 and TRBJ2-7; TRBD1 is a possible D gene (6 bases). This clonotype originated in a person aged 35-80 years with oral cavity squamous cell carcinoma. The source was PBMCs, collected before nivolumab (anti-PD-1) treatment. DNA of the CDR3: TGTGCCAGCAGCGAAGACCGGGACACATCCTACGAGCAGTACTTC. Its protein product is CASSEDRDTSYEQYF.